This T cell receptor beta chain was captured by sequencing in a study of T cell responses to AZD1222 COVID-19 vaccine. The protocol was immunoSEQ multiplex PCR, while the TCRdb copy is restricted to in-frame clones and leaves out a portion. Among roughly 150,000 clones, about 90% were seen once, and the ten largest hold 9.3%. The CDR3 has 15 amino acids. V lost 0 bases and J 3 bases, leaving 12 bases between the germline ends. Per the germline V gene, CDR1 is LNHNV and CDR2 is YYDKDF (reference sequence). The sequence came from an adult who received the AZD1222 COVID-19 vaccine. The genes are TRBV15 and TRBJ2-7; D tentatively fits TRBD1 or TRBD2 (5 bases each). This material consisted of peripheral blood, taken 28 days after the second AZD1222 dose. The DNA for the CDR3 is TGTGCCACCAGCAGAGATCGGGGCAGCTACTACGAGCAGTACTTC. Protein: CATSRDRGSYYEQYF.